Following are 16 T cell receptor beta chains from one sample sequenced in a study of T-cell memory formation after mild COVID-19. TCRdb redid the calling of the 5' RACE reads with MiXCR, one entry per CDR3 protein. The sample has 350,000 to 500,000 distinct CDR3 sequences; 20% are singletons. Material for sequencing was PBMCs or a T cell subset sorted from them (not recorded which). These receptors all come from an adult woman who had mild COVID-19 (a few samples of this study predate the infection). Cell type and time point are not known.

The rearrangement uses TRBV6-5 and TRBJ1-2; tentatively, D is TRBD1 (5 bases). Trimming pared 0 bases from V and 8 bases from J, leaving 16 bases between. This CDR3 has 15 amino acids. Germline CDR1 reads MNHEY; CDR2 reads SVGAGI. CDR3 residues: CASSYSWTSHKGYTF. The CDR3 region has the DNA TGTGCCAGCAGTTACTCGTGGACATCGCATAAAGGCTACACCTTC.

The V and J genes are TRBV5-4 and TRBJ2-1, with D perhaps matching TRBD2 (6 bases). Germline values: CDR1 SGHNT, CDR2 YYREEE (reference sequence). The CDR3 sequence is 15 residues long. With 4 bases removed from V and 5 bases from J, the gap between germline ends came to 16 bases. The CDR3 coding sequence is TGTGCCAGCAGCCACCTGGGACTTACGGACAATGAGCAGTTCTTC. The encoded protein is CASSHLGLTDNEQFF.

This rearrangement joins TRBV9 to TRBJ1-3; D not resolved. CDR3 length: 16 residues. CDR1 is SGDLS and CDR2 is YYNGEE in the germline V gene. Trimming removed 0 bases from V and 0 bases from J, with 10 bases in between. CDR3 region: CASSVVPGISGNTIYF. The DNA of the CDR3 is TGTGCCAGCAGCGTAGTACCGGGAATCTCTGGAAACACCATATATTTT.

V and J are TRBV29-1 and TRBJ1-1; D not certain. Between the trimmed V and J ends, which lost 2 bases and 0 bases, there was a span of 7 bases. CDR1 and CDR2 from the germline V gene are SQVTM and ANQGSEA. The CDR3 totals 13 residues. CDR3 in amino acids: CSVELPLNTEAFF. Here the CDR3 DNA reads TGCAGCGTTGAACTTCCCTTGAACACTGAAGCTTTCTTT.

This clonotype has more than one count but fewer than ten. Written as DNA, the CDR3 is TGCAGTGCCAGTGGTGCCGGGACAGGGGGCCCCATGGGCGGCTACACCTTC. It codes for CSASGAGTGGPMGGYTF. J is TRBJ1-2 and V is TRBV20-1; 12 bases line up with TRBD1. Germline CDR1 reads DFQATT; CDR2 reads SNEGSKA (reference sequence). CDR3 length equals 17 residues. Losses at the gene ends were 6 bases for V and 8 bases for J; bases not matched to a gene: 19.

This clonotype was picked up a small number of times. The chain links TRBV6-1 to TRBJ2-1; D remains ambiguous. The CDR3 is made up of 13 amino acids. V was clipped by 3 bases and J by 9 bases, with 12 bases between them. CDR1 MNHNS and CDR2 SASEGT come from the germline V gene. The CDR3 region has the DNA TGTGCCAGCAGTGACCTCCCCTCCGTTGAGCAGTTCTTC. The encoded protein is CASSDLPSVEQFF.

The chain combines TRBV11-2 with TRBJ1-2; D uncertain. The CDR3 consists of 16 residues. Germline lookup yields CDR1 SGHAT and CDR2 FQNNGV. V was pared by 5 bases and J by 3 bases, with 19 bases between. Here the CDR3 reads CASSGWDAQTDYGYTF. CDR3 in DNA: TGTGCCAGCAGCGGTTGGGATGCCCAAACGGACTATGGCTACACCTTC.

V and J are TRBV12-3 or TRBV12-4 and TRBJ2-2; 11 bases are shared with TRBD2. J was trimmed by 9 bases and V by 3 bases; bases with no gene match: 6. The CDR3 runs to 15 residues. In nucleotides, the CDR3 is TGTGCCAGCAGTTTGGCACTAGCGGGAGCCCGGGAGCTGTTTTTT. Its protein is CASSLALAGARELFF.

V is TRBV6-6 and J is TRBJ2-3, with D perhaps TRBD1 or TRBD2 (5 bases each). The germline CDR1 and CDR2 sequences are MNHNY and SVGAGI (reference sequence). CDR3 length equals 17 residues. Trimming removed 0 bases from V and 5 bases from J, with 18 bases in between. The CDR3 bases are TGTGCCAGCAGTTACTCGGGGACCTCGAGCGGTAAAGATACGCAGTATTTT. It specifies CASSYSGTSSGKDTQYF.

The sample holds many counts of this clonotype. The chain uses TRBV6-2 or TRBV6-3 and TRBJ1-6; 10 nucleotides agree with TRBD1. CDR3 length equals 16 residues. The V and J ends lost 5 bases and 6 bases, in that order; junction bases with no gene match: 7. CDR1 MNHEY and CDR2 SVGEGT come from the germline V gene. In nucleotides, the CDR3 is TGTGCCAGCAGTCCGCGGGACAGGGGTGTTAATTCACCCCTCCACTTT. Translating it yields CASSPRDRGVNSPLHF.

This clonotype was observed at least ten times. This chain uses TRBV5-1 with TRBJ2-7; D is unclear. CDR1 SGHRS and CDR2 YFSETQ come from the germline V gene. The CDR3 is 10 amino acids. V lost 7 bases and J 3 bases, leaving 5 bases between the germline ends. DNA of the CDR3: TGCGCCAGCGAGGTCTACGAGCAGTACTTC. It yields the protein CASEVYEQYF.

The gene calls are TRBV12-3 or TRBV12-4 and TRBJ2-3; 14 bases fit TRBD2. The length of the CDR3 is 19 residues. The V segment lost 5 bases and the J segment 3 bases; nucleotides outside the gene matches: 13. CDR3 sequence reads: CASSPGTSGSGVKTDTQYF. In DNA form, the CDR3 reads TGTGCCAGCAGTCCCGGGACTAGCGGGAGTGGTGTAAAAACAGATACGCAGTATTTT.

This clonotype has only a few counts. The chain employs TRBV12-2 and TRBJ1-2; the table's D call, TRBD1, has no DNA check behind it. TRBV12-2 is listed as a pseudogene. CDR3 length equals 16 residues. CDR3 sequence reads: CASRLFYRIHNYGYTF. In nucleotides, the CDR3 is TGTGCAAGTCGCTTATTCTACAGGATTCATAACTATGGCTACACCTTC.

J is TRBJ2-3 and V is TRBV6-2 or TRBV6-3, with 8 bases fitting TRBD1. The ends lost 6 bases at V and 2 bases at J; junction bases unmatched: 7. The CDR3 length is 15 residues. Germline lookup yields CDR1 MNHEY and CDR2 SVGEGT. CDR3 DNA sequence: TGTGCCAGCAGATCCGGGACAGGTGACACAGATACGCAGTATTTT. Translated, it gives CASRSGTGDTDTQYF.

This chain links TRBV9 with TRBJ2-6, with TRBD2 as a possible D gene (6 bases). The germline CDR1 and CDR2 sequences are SGDLS and YYNGEE. Trimming removed 4 bases from V and 0 bases from J, with 20 bases in between. The CDR3 is made up of 19 amino acids. CDR3 loop: CASSLTRAGRSSGANVLTF. DNA of the CDR3: TGTGCCAGCAGCCTAACGCGGGCGGGACGTAGCTCTGGGGCCAACGTCCTGACTTTC.

The rearrangement uses TRBV30 and TRBJ2-7; possible D gene TRBD1, 6 bases. V was trimmed by 1 base and J by 2 bases, leaving 15 bases between them. CDR1 and CDR2 (germline): GTSNPN, SVGIG (reference sequence). This CDR3 is 15 amino acids long. CDR3 nucleotides: TGTGCCTGGAGTGAACTGGACAGCCAAACCTACGAGCAGTACTTC. Amino acid sequence: CAWSELDSQTYEQYF. Drawing the rest from reference TRBV30 and TRBJ2-7, the complete variable domain is SQTIHQWPATLVQPVGSPLSLECTVEGTSNPNLYWYRQAAGRGLQLLFYSVGIGQISSEVPQNLSASRPQDRQFILSSKKLLLSDSGFYLCAWSELDSQTYEQYFGPGTRLTVT.